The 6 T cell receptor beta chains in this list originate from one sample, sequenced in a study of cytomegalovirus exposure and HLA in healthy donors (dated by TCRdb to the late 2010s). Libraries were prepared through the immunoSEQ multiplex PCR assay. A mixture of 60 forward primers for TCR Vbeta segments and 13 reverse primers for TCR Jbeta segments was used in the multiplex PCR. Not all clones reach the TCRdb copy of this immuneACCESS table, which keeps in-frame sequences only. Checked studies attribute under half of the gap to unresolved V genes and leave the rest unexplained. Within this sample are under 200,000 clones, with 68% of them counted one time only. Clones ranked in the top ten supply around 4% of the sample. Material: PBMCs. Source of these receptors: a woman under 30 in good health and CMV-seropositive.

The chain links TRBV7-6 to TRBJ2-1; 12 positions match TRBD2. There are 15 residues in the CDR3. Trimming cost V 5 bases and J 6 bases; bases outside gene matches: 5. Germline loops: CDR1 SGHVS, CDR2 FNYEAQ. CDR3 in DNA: TGTGCCAGCAGCGCTGGACTAGCGGGAATCAATGAGCAGTTCTTC. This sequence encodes CASSAGLAGINEQFF.

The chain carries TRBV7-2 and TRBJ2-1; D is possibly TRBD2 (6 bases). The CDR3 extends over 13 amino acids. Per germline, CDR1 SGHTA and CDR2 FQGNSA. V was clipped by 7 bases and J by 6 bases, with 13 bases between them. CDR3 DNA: TGTGCCAGCACCCCTACTAGCCCCAATGAGCAGTTCTTC. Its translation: CASTPTSPNEQFF.

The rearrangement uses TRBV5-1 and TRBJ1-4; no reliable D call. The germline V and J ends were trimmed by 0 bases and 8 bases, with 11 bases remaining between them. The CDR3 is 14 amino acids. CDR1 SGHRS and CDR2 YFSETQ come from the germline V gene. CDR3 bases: TGCGCCAGCAGCTTGGTCGTAACAAAGGAAAAACTGTTTTTT. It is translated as CASSLVVTKEKLFF.

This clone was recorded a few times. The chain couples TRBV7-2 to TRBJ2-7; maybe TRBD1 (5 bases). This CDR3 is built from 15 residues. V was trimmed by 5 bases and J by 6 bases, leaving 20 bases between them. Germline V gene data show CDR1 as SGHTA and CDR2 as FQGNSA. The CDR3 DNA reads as TGTGCCAGCAGCCCTGGGGCCGGTGTGACCGGCGAGCAGTACTTC. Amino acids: CASSPGAGVTGEQYF.

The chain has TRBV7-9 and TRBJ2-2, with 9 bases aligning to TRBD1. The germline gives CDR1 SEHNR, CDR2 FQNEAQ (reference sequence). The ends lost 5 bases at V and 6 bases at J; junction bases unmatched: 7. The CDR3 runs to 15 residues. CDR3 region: CASSVGQGSAGELFF. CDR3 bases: TGTGCCAGCAGCGTCGGACAGGGGTCGGCCGGGGAGCTGTTTTTT.

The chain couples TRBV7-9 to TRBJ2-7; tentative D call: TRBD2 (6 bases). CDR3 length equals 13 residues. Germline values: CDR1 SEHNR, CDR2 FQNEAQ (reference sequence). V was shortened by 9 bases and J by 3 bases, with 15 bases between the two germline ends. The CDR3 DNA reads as TGTGCCAGTCTGGGACGGGAGCGCTACGAGCAGTACTTC. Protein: CASLGRERYEQYF.